What follows are 13 T cell receptor beta chains derived from one specimen sequenced in a study of blood T cell repertoires in COVID-19. Method: immunoSEQ multiplex PCR; TCRdb's copy keeps in-frame clones and lacks some. The data hold some 530,000 clones, with approximately 85% observed a single time. The sequenced material came from peripheral blood. These receptors came from a human donor in a cohort sampled during active COVID-19.

The gene calls are TRBV7-9 and TRBJ1-2; 9 positions match TRBD1. CDR3 size: 14 residues. After removal of 2 bases from V and 9 bases from J, the junction contained 7 bases not matched to a gene. Germline CDR1 and CDR2: SEHNR and FQNEAQ (reference sequence). The CDR3 coding sequence is TGTGCCAGCAGCTTAACAGGGGGCTTGGAAAGCTACACCTTC. This gives the protein CASSLTGGLESYTF. Full variable domain (rest looked up from reference TRBV7-9 and TRBJ1-2): DTGVSQNPRHKITKRGQNVTFRCDPISEHNRLYWYRQTLGQGPEFLTYFQNEAQLEKSRLLSDRFSAERPKGSFSTLEIQRTEQGDSAMYLCASSLTGGLESYTFGSGTRLTVV.

The chain employs TRBV19 and TRBJ1-2; 8 bases align to TRBD1. The CDR3 length is 15 residues. The V gene end was trimmed by 4 bases and the J gene end by 3 bases; junction bases not matched to a gene: 7. CDR1 and CDR2 (germline): LNHDA, SQIVND (reference sequence). The CDR3: CASSTTGGGYYGYTF. In DNA form, the CDR3 reads TGTGCCAGTAGTACCACAGGGGGAGGCTACTATGGCTACACCTTC.

This rearrangement joins TRBV7-2 to TRBJ2-7, with D perhaps matching TRBD2 (5 bases). The germline CDR1 and CDR2 sequences are SGHTA and FQGNSA. Trimming removed 2 bases from V and 2 bases from J, with 7 bases in between. The CDR3 covers 13 residues. CDR3 in DNA: TGTGCCAGCAGCTTACCCGGGGCCTACGAGCAGTACTTC. Its protein is CASSLPGAYEQYF.

The chain combines TRBV7-3 with TRBJ2-7; D is possibly TRBD1 (6 bases). V gave up 2 bases and J gave up 5 bases, with 16 bases separating them. The CDR3 loop spans 15 amino acids. Looked up from germline, CDR1 is SGHTA and CDR2 is FQGTGA. CDR3 protein: CASSLLPGVVNEQYF. In DNA form, the CDR3 reads TGTGCCAGCAGCTTACTCCCAGGGGTCGTCAACGAGCAGTACTTC.

This clone was picked up a small number of times. The gene calls are TRBV6-5 and TRBJ2-3; D is undetermined. V was shortened by 2 bases and J by 1 base, with 4 bases between the two germline ends. Germline CDR1 reads MNHEY; CDR2 reads SVGAGI. The CDR3 length is 13 residues. The CDR3 is CASSYQGTDTQYF. In DNA form, the CDR3 reads TGTGCCAGCAGTTACCAGGGCACAGATACGCAGTATTTT.

The genes are TRBV3-1 (or the pseudogene TRBV3-2) and TRBJ1-2; weak D call: TRBD1 (6 bases). The V gene's germline CDR1 is LGHDT and CDR2 YNNKEL (reference sequence). The CDR3 runs to 14 residues. Trimming stripped 4 bases from V and 2 bases from J, with 11 bases between. The CDR3 region has the DNA TGTGCCAGCAGCCCAGGGGCAGGGAACTATGGCTACACCTTC. Protein: CASSPGAGNYGYTF.

V is TRBV9 and J is TRBJ2-5, with D tentatively TRBD1 (5 bases). The V end lost 3 bases, the J end lost 2 bases, and 11 bases lay between the germline ends. The CDR3 covers 14 residues. Germline CDR1 SGDLS, CDR2 YYNGEE. CDR3 sequence (DNA): TGTGCCAGCAGCGAACGCGACAGTCAAGAGACCCAGTACTTC. It specifies CASSERDSQETQYF.

The rearrangement uses TRBV10-3 and TRBJ2-7, with TRBD2 matching over 12 bases. After removal of 6 bases from V and 3 bases from J, the junction contained 6 bases not matched to a gene. CDR3 size: 15 residues. Germline assignment: CDR1 ENHRY and CDR2 SYGVKD. The CDR3 sequence: CAIRDSTSGGYEQYF. The CDR3 nucleotides are TGTGCCATCAGGGACTCGACTAGCGGGGGCTACGAGCAGTACTTC.

The chain recombines TRBV2 with TRBJ2-1, with TRBD2 matching over 9 bases. Losses at the gene ends were 5 bases for V and 2 bases for J; bases not matched to a gene: 4. CDR1 is SNHLY and CDR2 is FYNNEI in the germline V gene. The CDR3 consists of 15 residues. The CDR3 is CASSHSGSAYNEQFF. As DNA, the CDR3 is TGTGCCAGCAGTCATAGCGGGAGTGCCTACAATGAGCAGTTCTTC. Using reference TRBV2 and TRBJ2-1 for the parts outside the CDR3, the full variable domain is EPEVTQTPSHQVTQMGQEVILRCVPISNHLYFYWYRQILGQKVEFLVSFYNNEISEKSEIFDDQFSVERPDGSNFTLKIRSTKLEDSAMYFCASSHSGSAYNEQFFGPGTRLTVL.

This clone came up once. The rearrangement uses TRBV30 and TRBJ1-2; D remains ambiguous. Trimming removed 2 bases from V and 3 bases from J, with 7 bases in between. Germline CDR1 GTSNPN, CDR2 SVGIG (reference sequence). There are 12 residues in the CDR3. The CDR3 loop reads CAWSWQYYGYTF. CDR3 sequence (DNA): TGTGCCTGGAGTTGGCAGTACTATGGCTACACCTTC. The variable domain in full, completed from reference TRBV30 and TRBJ1-2, reads SQTIHQWPATLVQPVGSPLSLECTVEGTSNPNLYWYRQAAGRGLQLLFYSVGIGQISSEVPQNLSASRPQDRQFILSSKKLLLSDSGFYLCAWSWQYYGYTFGSGTRLTVV.

The chain links TRBV19 to TRBJ2-7; a possible D gene is TRBD1 (6 bases). The CDR3 runs to 13 residues. V lost 6 bases and J 4 bases, leaving 13 bases between the germline ends. Per the germline V gene, CDR1 is LNHDA and CDR2 is SQIVND (reference sequence). CDR3 residues: CASRNPQGYEQYF. CDR3 in DNA: TGTGCCAGTAGGAACCCACAGGGTTACGAGCAGTACTTC.

The gene calls are TRBV7-9 and TRBJ2-7; 7 positions agree with TRBD2. The germline gives CDR1 SEHNR, CDR2 FQNEAQ (reference sequence). After removal of 5 bases from V and 4 bases from J, the junction contained 5 bases not matched to a gene. This CDR3 has 13 residues. CDR3 sequence (DNA): TGTGCCAGCAGCAGGGAGGGGCGGTACGAGCAGTACTTC. Protein: CASSREGRYEQYF.

The chain has TRBV28 and TRBJ2-1; TRBD1 matches at 11 bases. The germline V gene has CDR1 MDHEN and CDR2 SYDVKM. With 4 bases clipped from V and 7 bases from J, the junction kept 6 bases outside the gene matches. The CDR3 length is 15 residues. The CDR3 bases are TGTGCCAGCAGTTCCGGGACAGGGGGACGAAATGAGCAGTTCTTC. Translated: CASSSGTGGRNEQFF.